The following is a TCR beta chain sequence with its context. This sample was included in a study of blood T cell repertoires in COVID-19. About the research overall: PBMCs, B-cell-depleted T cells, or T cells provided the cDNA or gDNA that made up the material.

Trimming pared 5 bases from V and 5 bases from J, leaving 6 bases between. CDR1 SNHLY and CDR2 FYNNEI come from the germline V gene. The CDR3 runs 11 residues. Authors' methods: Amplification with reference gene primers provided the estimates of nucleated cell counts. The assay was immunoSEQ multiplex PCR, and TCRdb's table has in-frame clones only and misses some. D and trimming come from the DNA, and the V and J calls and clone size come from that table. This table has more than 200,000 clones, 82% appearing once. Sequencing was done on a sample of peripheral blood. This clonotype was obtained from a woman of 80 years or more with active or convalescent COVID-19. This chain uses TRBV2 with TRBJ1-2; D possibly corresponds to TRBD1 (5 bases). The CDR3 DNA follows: TGTGCCAGCAGTCGACAGTATGGCTACACCTTC. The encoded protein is CASSRQYGYTF.